This note documents a single T cell receptor beta chain sequence. This sample was taken from a study of blood T cell repertoires in COVID-19. Whole-study context: From the United States, Italy and Spain came samples of acute and convalescent COVID-19. T cells, B-cell-depleted T cells, or PBMCs provided the cDNA or gDNA that served as material.

Original analysis: Scientists estimated how many nucleated cells there were by amplifying reference gene primers. TCRdb's copy holds only in-frame clones and misses some; the assay was immunoSEQ multiplex PCR. V and J calls and clone size are those listed in that table; D and trimming were worked out from the DNA. The data show 340,000 or so clones, over 75% seen once. This CDR3 has 17 amino acids. Germline lookup yields CDR1 MNHNS and CDR2 SASEGT. V was clipped by 0 bases and J by 7 bases; unmatched bases: 8. Sequencing used peripheral blood. This clonotype originated in a middle-aged man with active or convalescent COVID-19. The chain joins TRBV6-1 to TRBJ2-1; TRBD2 aligns across 11 bases. CDR3 region: CASSEAPTSGRRNEQFF. For the CDR3, the DNA is TGTGCCAGCAGTGAAGCCCCTACTAGCGGGAGAAGGAATGAGCAGTTCTTC.